These T cell receptor beta chains were read from a single sample in a study of blood T cells in healthy people across ages. TCRdb fed the 5' RACE reads into MiXCR, producing one record per CDR3 protein. The table lists 1 million to 1.2 million distinct CDR3 sequences, more than 30% of them singletons, with under 15% in the top ten. The sample comprised blood. The receptors here all came from a man in his late teens or twenties in good health. The CDR3 runs from the conserved cysteine through the conserved F or W.

V	J	CDR3
TRBV20-1	TRBJ2-4	CSAPVLAYNEQYF
TRBV9	TRBJ2-1	CASSNTGTGVYNEQFF
TRBV6-2/TRBV6-3	TRBJ1-5	CASSYSIYREQNQPQHF
TRBV2	TRBJ2-5	CASSEALGGETQYF
TRBV6-6	TRBJ2-3	CASNDRAGGDTQYF
TRBV10-3	TRBJ2-3	CAIRSGTSGTDTQYF
TRBV20-1	TRBJ2-4	CSAVQGASSKNIQYF
TRBV4-3	TRBJ2-1	CASSQDAGSYNEQFF
TRBV20-1	TRBJ1-1	CSARDPGQGELDTEAFF
TRBV19	TRBJ2-7	CATQGGSSYEQYF
TRBV12-3/TRBV12-4	TRBJ2-5	CASSLALRGWETQYF
TRBV2	TRBJ1-2	CASSRTGTGFAGYTF
TRBV29-1	TRBJ2-2	CSVETGPNTGELFF
TRBV7-9	TRBJ1-4	CASSPPGDYEKLFF
TRBV20-1	TRBJ2-3	CSARTSGGPQYF
TRBV7-6	TRBJ2-1	CASSSGHNEQFF